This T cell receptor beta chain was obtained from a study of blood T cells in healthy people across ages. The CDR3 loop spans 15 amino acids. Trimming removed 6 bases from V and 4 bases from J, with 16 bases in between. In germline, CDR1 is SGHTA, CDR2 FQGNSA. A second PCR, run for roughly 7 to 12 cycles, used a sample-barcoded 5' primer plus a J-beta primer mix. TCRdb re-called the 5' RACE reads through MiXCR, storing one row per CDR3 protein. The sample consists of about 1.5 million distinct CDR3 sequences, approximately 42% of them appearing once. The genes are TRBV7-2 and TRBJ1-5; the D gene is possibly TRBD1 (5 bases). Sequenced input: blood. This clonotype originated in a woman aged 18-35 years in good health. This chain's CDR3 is CASSNGDFPNQPQHF. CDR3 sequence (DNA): TGTGCCAGCAGTAACGGGGACTTTCCGAATCAGCCCCAGCATTTT.